The 8 T cell receptor beta chains below all came from one sample that was sequenced in a study of spatial heterogeneity in lung cancer. Time point meaning: blood at routine non-recurrence follow-up after resection. Unsorted whole RNA of tumor, nontumor lung or frozen PBMC was sequenced. TCRdb ran MiXCR on the 5' RACE reads and lists one entry per CDR3 protein. The data contain around 110,000 distinct CDR3 sequences, more than 9% of them singletons. The material was PBMCs, obtained at follow-up. The source is a male donor with early-stage non-small cell lung cancer.

The sample holds many counts of this clonotype. CDR3 nucleotides: TGTGCCAGCAGCTTGGCTTTCCCGACTAGCGGGGAAGATACGCAGTATTTT. Its translation: CASSLAFPTSGEDTQYF. The rearrangement uses TRBV5-6 and TRBJ2-3; 11 bases are shared with TRBD2. The V gene end was trimmed by 0 bases and the J gene end by 5 bases; junction bases not matched to a gene: 8. Germline V gives CDR1 SGHDT, CDR2 YYEEEE. The CDR3 loop spans 17 amino acids.

This clonotype was seen a handful of times. The chain couples TRBV20-1 to TRBJ1-4, with a tentative D call TRBD1 (5 bases). Trimming pared 3 bases from V and 10 bases from J, leaving 15 bases between. There are 13 residues in the CDR3. CDR1 DFQATT and CDR2 SNEGSKA come from the germline V gene (reference sequence). The CDR3 region is CSASRPGGGKLFF. CDR3 DNA sequence: TGCAGTGCTAGTCGGCCCGGCGGGGGAAAACTGTTTTTT.

The J gene is TRBJ1-3, the V gene TRBV5-8; maybe TRBD1 (5 bases). V lost 0 bases, J lost 0 bases, and 10 bases lay in between. CDR1 SGHTS and CDR2 YDEGEE come from the germline V gene. The CDR3 consists of 16 residues. CDR3 residues: CASSLGTRRSGNTIYF. The CDR3 DNA reads as TGTGCCAGCAGCTTGGGGACAAGACGCTCTGGAAACACCATATATTTT.

The genes are TRBV20-1 and TRBJ1-3, with D perhaps TRBD1 (5 bases). Germline CDR1 DFQATT, CDR2 SNEGSKA (reference sequence). The CDR3 has 13 amino acids. Between the trimmed V and J ends, which lost 5 bases and 0 bases, there was a span of 8 bases. CDR3 nucleotide sequence: TGCAGTGCTCCAGGGAGCTCTGGAAACACCATATATTTT. Encoded protein: CSAPGSSGNTIYF.

Only a few counts were recorded for this clonotype. The chain recombines TRBV5-1 with TRBJ1-4; no clear D gene. V shed 4 bases and J shed 8 bases, with 18 bases lying between them. Germline V gene data show CDR1 as SGHRS and CDR2 as YFSETQ. The CDR3 sequence is 15 residues long. Here the CDR3 DNA reads TGCGCCAGCAGCGGAGACTCAGCTTCGGTAGAAAAACTGTTTTTT. This gives the protein CASSGDSASVEKLFF.

The CDR3 loop reads CASSSGQMINEKLFF. CDR3 coding DNA: TGTGCCAGCAGTTCTGGACAGATGATTAATGAAAAACTGTTTTTT. The chain is built from TRBV28 and TRBJ1-4; perhaps TRBD1 as D (6 bases). CDR3 length equals 15 residues. V shed 4 bases and J shed 4 bases, with 13 bases lying between them. The germline gives CDR1 MDHEN, CDR2 SYDVKM.

The chain uses TRBV18 and TRBJ2-7; 10 positions agree with TRBD1. CDR3 length: 15 amino acids. CDR1 and CDR2 from the germline V gene are KGHSH and LQKENI. The trim removed 5 bases at V and 5 bases at J, leaving 9 bases unmatched. The CDR3: CASSRTDRGLDEQYF. In DNA, the CDR3 is TGTGCCAGCTCAAGAACCGACAGGGGGCTCGACGAGCAGTACTTC.

This clonotype has ten or more counts. The chain recombines TRBV6-1 with TRBJ2-7, with TRBD1 matching over 10 bases. This CDR3 has 14 amino acids. J gave up 3 bases and V 6 bases, and 5 bases lay outside the gene matches. From germline, CDR1 is MNHNS and CDR2 SASEGT. The CDR3 loop reads CASRPGQGNYEQYF. The DNA of the CDR3 is TGTGCCAGCAGGCCGGGACAGGGGAACTACGAGCAGTACTTC.